Below, one T cell receptor (beta chain) is given with its context. The antigen is not known. Resections took place in Japan or China from about 2014 to 2017. Two lung cancer pathologists independently confirmed each histologic diagnosis. Assay used: immunoSEQ multiplex PCR; TCRdb lists only in-frame clones, some missing. The sample consists of approximately 4,000 clones, 81% of them appearing once. This specimen belongs to a study of immune evolution from preneoplasia to lung adenocarcinoma. Trimming shortened V by 0 bases and J by 4 bases, and 13 bases separated the two germline ends. The CDR3 consists of 15 residues. Germline CDR1 is LGHNA and CDR2 is YNFKEQ. General study results and limits: Later-stage lesions seemingly showed higher T cell density and diversity than normal lung. Normal lung had the highest top T cell clone frequencies.

Material: FFPE adjacent normal lung tissue. This TCR came from a person in their 70s with lung adenocarcinoma. This chain joins TRBV4-2 and TRBJ2-7; a possible D gene is TRBD1 (6 bases). CDR3 sequence: CASSQETGLSYEQYF. DNA of the CDR3: TGTGCCAGCAGCCAAGAAACAGGGTTGTCGTACGAGCAGTACTTC.